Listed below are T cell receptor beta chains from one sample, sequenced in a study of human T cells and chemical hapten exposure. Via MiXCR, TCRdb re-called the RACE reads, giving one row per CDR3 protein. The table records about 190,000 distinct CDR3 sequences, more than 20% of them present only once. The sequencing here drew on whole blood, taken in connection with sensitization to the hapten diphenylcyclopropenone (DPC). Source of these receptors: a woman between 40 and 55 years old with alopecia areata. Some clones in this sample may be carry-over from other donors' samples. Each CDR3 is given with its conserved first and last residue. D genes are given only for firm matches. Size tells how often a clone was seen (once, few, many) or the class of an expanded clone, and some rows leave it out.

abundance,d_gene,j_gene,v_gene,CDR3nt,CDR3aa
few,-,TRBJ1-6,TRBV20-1,TGCAGTGCTAGCGGCGATTCACCCCTCCACTTT,CSASGDSPLHF
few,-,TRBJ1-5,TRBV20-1,TGCAGTGCTAGTACCCCGGGGCAGGGATATAGCAATCAGCCCCAGCATTTT,CSASTPGQGYSNQPQHF
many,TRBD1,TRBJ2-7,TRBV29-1,TGCAGCGTCGCCCAGGGGGCGAACGAGCAGTACTTC,CSVAQGANEQYF
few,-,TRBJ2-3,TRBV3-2,TGTGCCAGCAGGCTAGCGCGAGGGACAGATACGCAGTATTTT,CASRLARGTDTQYF
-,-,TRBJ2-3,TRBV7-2,TGTGCCAGCAGCTTCAGGCTAGCAGATACGCAGTATTTT,CASSFRLADTQYF
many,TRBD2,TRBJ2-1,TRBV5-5,TGTGCCAGCAGCTTGGGACCTAGCGGATCCTACAATGAGCAGTTCTTC,CASSLGPSGSYNEQFF
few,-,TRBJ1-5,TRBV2,TGTGCCAGCAGTGAAGCGTTTAGCAATCAGCCCCAGCATTTT,CASSEAFSNQPQHF
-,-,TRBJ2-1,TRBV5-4,TGTGCCAGCAGCGCCCTCGACGACAATGAGCAGTTCTTC,CASSALDDNEQFF
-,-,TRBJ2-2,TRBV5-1,TGCGCCAGCAGCTTATATCGAGGGAGAACCGGGGAGCTGTTTTTT,CASSLYRGRTGELFF
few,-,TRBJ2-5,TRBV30,TGTGCCTGGAGTGTGGGGGGTGCGAACCAAGAGACCCAGTACTTC,CAWSVGGANQETQYF